This is a list of T cell receptor beta chains from one sample in a study of blood T cell repertoires in COVID-19. Method: immunoSEQ multiplex PCR; TCRdb's copy keeps in-frame clones and lacks some. The sample contains approximately 90,000 clones, roughly 80% of which appear only once. Sequenced sample: peripheral blood. The receptors shown here come from a human donor in a cohort sampled during active COVID-19. Each CDR3 is given with its conserved first and last residue. The D gene is left open where the match is weak. Not all rows give a size; the values are once, few, many and, for expanded clones, a class.

v_gene: TRBV5-4; j_gene: TRBJ2-2; len: 16; d_gene: .; abundance: .; CDR3aa: CASSPAVSSGAGELFF; CDR3nt: TGTGCCAGCAGCCCGGCGGTGTCGAGTGGAGCCGGGGAGCTGTTTTTT
v_gene: TRBV28; j_gene: TRBJ2-5; len: 15; d_gene: TRBD2; abundance: .; CDR3aa: CASSGLAGDRETQYF; CDR3nt: TGTGCCAGCAGTGGACTAGCGGGAGATCGAGAGACCCAGTACTTC
v_gene: TRBV28; j_gene: TRBJ2-1; len: 16; d_gene: TRBD2; abundance: once; CDR3aa: CASSSLAGGSYNEQFF; CDR3nt: TGTGCCAGCAGTTCCCTAGCGGGGGGCTCCTACAATGAGCAGTTCTTC
v_gene: TRBV12-5; j_gene: TRBJ2-2; len: 13; d_gene: .; abundance: .; CDR3aa: CASQRGYTGELFF; CDR3nt: TGTGCTAGTCAGAGGGGGTACACCGGGGAGCTGTTTTTT
v_gene: TRBV28; j_gene: TRBJ2-2; len: 17; d_gene: TRBD2; abundance: .; CDR3aa: CASRSLAGGGVTGELFF; CDR3nt: TGTGCCAGCAGATCCTTAGCGGGAGGCGGCGTCACCGGGGAGCTGTTTTTT
v_gene: TRBV28; j_gene: TRBJ2-7; len: 14; d_gene: .; abundance: .; CDR3aa: CASSLSVPTYEQYF; CDR3nt: TGTGCCAGCAGTTTATCAGTGCCCACCTACGAGCAGTACTTC
v_gene: TRBV6-5; j_gene: TRBJ1-2; len: 15; d_gene: .; abundance: .; CDR3aa: CASSSLRAGPYGYTF; CDR3nt: TGTGCCAGCAGTTCCCTTCGCGCGGGCCCCTATGGCTACACCTTC
v_gene: TRBV7-3; j_gene: TRBJ2-3; len: 14; d_gene: TRBD2; abundance: .; CDR3aa: CASSAGGLTDTQYF; CDR3nt: TGTGCCAGCAGCGCGGGGGGGCTAACAGATACGCAGTATTTT
v_gene: TRBV28; j_gene: TRBJ1-5; len: 16; d_gene: TRBD1; abundance: .; CDR3aa: CASSLRYRGSNQPQHF; CDR3nt: TGTGCCAGCAGTTTGCGGTACAGGGGTAGCAATCAGCCCCAGCATTTT
v_gene: TRBV9; j_gene: TRBJ2-2; len: 15; d_gene: TRBD2; abundance: .; CDR3aa: CASSARGLASGELFF; CDR3nt: TGTGCCAGCAGCGCCAGGGGACTAGCGAGCGGGGAGCTGTTTTTT
v_gene: TRBV7-2; j_gene: TRBJ2-5; len: 13; d_gene: .; abundance: .; CDR3aa: CASSPGPEETQYF; CDR3nt: TGTGCCAGCAGCCCGGGTCCCGAAGAGACCCAGTACTTC
v_gene: TRBV19; j_gene: TRBJ2-1; len: 14; d_gene: .; abundance: .; CDR3aa: CASRHTGAEGGQFF; CDR3nt: TGTGCCAGTAGGCACACAGGGGCCGAGGGGGGGCAGTTCTTC
v_gene: TRBV2; j_gene: TRBJ2-7; len: 15; d_gene: TRBD2; abundance: .; CDR3aa: CASSELAAASYEQYF; CDR3nt: TGTGCCAGCAGCGAACTAGCGGCGGCATCCTACGAGCAGTACTTC